A single sample is the source of the 9 T cell receptor beta chains below, sequenced in a study of T cells in Graves' hyperthyroidism and ophthalmopathy. Using RNA transcripts as the source, TCR beta CDR3 regions were amplified. An initial round of RT-PCR targeting the TCR CDR3 relied on the HTBI primer set. MiXCR, run by TCRdb on the multiplex PCR reads, gives a single entry per CDR3 protein. In the table there are under 400,000 distinct CDR3 sequences, about 15% of which are singletons. Sequencing was performed on blood. These receptors all come from a man younger than 40 with Graves' hyperthyroidism.

This clonotype was observed at least ten times. This rearrangement joins TRBV2 to TRBJ2-3; 10 nucleotides align to TRBD2. This CDR3 region has 16 residues. The trim removed 7 bases at V and 2 bases at J, leaving 9 bases unmatched. Germline CDR1 and CDR2: SNHLY and FYNNEI. CDR3 loop: CASKTLGLANTDTQYF. CDR3 nucleotide sequence: TGTGCCAGCAAAACCCTGGGACTAGCGAACACAGATACGCAGTATTTT.

The sample holds many counts of this clonotype. The chain joins TRBV13 to TRBJ2-1; D is unresolved. CDR3 length equals 17 residues. Germline V gives CDR1 PRHDT, CDR2 FYEKMQ (reference sequence). V was trimmed by 4 bases and J by 0 bases, leaving 16 bases between them. The CDR3 nucleotides are TGTGCCAGCAGCTCTCAAGGGTGGACCTCCTCCTACAATGAGCAGTTCTTC. Protein: CASSSQGWTSSYNEQFF.

In this sample, this clonotype turned up many times. The V and J genes are TRBV18 and TRBJ2-7, with D perhaps matching TRBD2 (6 bases). CDR3 length: 14 amino acids. Germline values: CDR1 KGHSH, CDR2 LQKENI. V gave up 3 bases and J gave up 7 bases, with 16 bases separating them. CDR3 sequence reads: CASSPVGGAREQYF. As DNA, the CDR3 is TGTGCCAGCTCACCTGTCGGGGGAGCCAGGGAGCAGTACTTC.

The table lists this clonotype with many counts. The V gene is TRBV12-3 or TRBV12-4, the J gene TRBJ2-2; no clear D gene. V was shortened by 8 bases and J by 5 bases, with 18 bases between the two germline ends. The CDR3 is 15 residues long. CDR3 in amino acids: CASCFNVARTGELFF. DNA for the CDR3: TGTGCCAGCTGCTTCAACGTTGCCCGTACCGGGGAGCTGTTTTTT.

This clonotype was counted ten times or more. V gene TRBV18 combines with J gene TRBJ1-4; D unclear. This CDR3 is 14 amino acids long. V lost 6 bases and J lost 4, with 12 bases in between. Germline CDR1 and CDR2: KGHSH and LQKENI. The CDR3 reads CASSRSGDNEKLFF. CDR3 sequence (DNA): TGTGCCAGCTCCAGAAGCGGGGATAATGAAAAACTGTTTTTT.

V gene TRBV5-8 combines with J gene TRBJ2-3; possibly TRBD2 for D (6 bases). There are 16 residues in the CDR3. CDR1 is SGHTS and CDR2 is YDEGEE in the germline V gene. V gave up 4 bases and J gave up 0 bases, with 15 bases separating them. The CDR3 DNA sequence: TGTGCCAGCAGCCCCTATGGGGGGTCTAGCACAGATACGCAGTATTTT. It yields the protein CASSPYGGSSTDTQYF.

The sample holds many counts of this clonotype. V is TRBV5-4 and J is TRBJ1-4; tentative D call: TRBD1 (6 bases). Trimming left V 5 bases short and J 4 bases short, with 12 bases between. Germline lookup yields CDR1 SGHNT and CDR2 YYREEE (reference sequence). This CDR3 region has 14 residues. CDR3 sequence reads: CASSRGQDNEKLFF. Written as DNA, the CDR3 is TGTGCCAGCAGTCGGGGGCAGGATAATGAAAAACTGTTTTTT. Drawing the rest from reference TRBV5-4 and TRBJ1-4, the complete variable domain is ETGVTQSPTHLIKTRGQQVTLRCSSQSGHNTVSWYQQALGQGPQFIFQYYREEENGRGNFPPRFSGLQFPNYSSELNVNALELDDSALYLCASSRGQDNEKLFFGSGTQLSVL.

This clonotype was picked up a small number of times. The chain uses TRBV7-9 and TRBJ2-5; D gene uncertain. V dropped 5 bases and J dropped 2 bases, with 9 bases sitting between them. Germline V gene sequence: CDR1 SEHNR, CDR2 FQNEAQ (reference sequence). There are 13 residues in the CDR3. For the CDR3, the DNA is TGTGCCAGCAGCGCGGACGGACAAGAGACCCAGTACTTC. Its translation: CASSADGQETQYF. Full variable domain (missing parts from reference TRBV7-9 and TRBJ2-5): DTGVSQNPRHKITKRGQNVTFRCDPISEHNRLYWYRQTLGQGPEFLTYFQNEAQLEKSRLLSDRFSAERPKGSFSTLEIQRTEQGDSAMYLCASSADGQETQYFGPGTRLLVL.

This clonotype was recorded many times. This chain connects TRBV28 to TRBJ2-1; a weak D match, TRBD1 (5 bases). Germline V lookup: CDR1 MDHEN, CDR2 SYDVKM. Trimming removed 3 bases at V and 3 bases at J, with 12 bases between. This CDR3 is built from 15 residues. CDR3 sequence (DNA): TGTGCCAGCAGTTTCACCAGGGTAATCTACAATGAGCAGTTCTTC. Translation: CASSFTRVIYNEQFF.